Listed below are T cell receptor beta chains from one sample, sequenced in a study of OX40 agonist ivuxolimab in advanced cancers. Sequenced by immunoSEQ multiplex PCR; TCRdb stores in-frame clones only, minus some. This table has 30,000 to 40,000 clones, approximately 80% appearing once. The source material was CD4+ or CD8+ T cells sorted from blood, sampled in a trial of the OX40 agonist ivuxolimab. The receptors originated from an adult with an advanced solid tumor such as melanoma, head and neck, liver or kidney cancer. CDR3s include the opening cysteine and the closing phenylalanine or tryptophan. The order of the fields is CDR3 DNA, CDR3 protein, V gene, D gene, J gene. A D gene is named only where the DNA matches it firmly.

CDR3 DNA: TGCGCCAGCAGCCAAGTGGCAGACTATGGCTACACCTTC
CDR3 protein: CASSQVADYGYTF
V gene: TRBV4-1
D gene: .
J gene: TRBJ1-2

CDR3 DNA: TGTGCCAGCAGACTAGACAGGGGGCGAAGTTCACCCCTCCACTTT
CDR3 protein: CASRLDRGRSSPLHF
V gene: TRBV28
D gene: TRBD1
J gene: TRBJ1-6

CDR3 DNA: TGTGCCAGCAGCTTAGGCGGGGGGATCACCTACGAGCAGTACTTC
CDR3 protein: CASSLGGGITYEQYF
V gene: TRBV11-2
D gene: TRBD2
J gene: TRBJ2-7

CDR3 DNA: TGTGCCAGCAGTTTCACCGGGACTAGGGGAGATACGCAGTATTTT
CDR3 protein: CASSFTGTRGDTQYF
V gene: TRBV6-5
D gene: TRBD2
J gene: TRBJ2-3

CDR3 DNA: TGTGCCAGCAGTCAACCAACCGGGACAGCTTTTAGGGACACTGAAGCTTTCTTT
CDR3 protein: CASSQPTGTAFRDTEAFF
V gene: TRBV27
D gene: TRBD1
J gene: TRBJ1-1

CDR3 DNA: TGCAGCGTTGCCCCTCGAAGGGACCCGAACACTGAAGCTTTCTTT
CDR3 protein: CSVAPRRDPNTEAFF
V gene: TRBV29-1
D gene: .
J gene: TRBJ1-1

CDR3 DNA: TGTGCCAGTAAAGGATCTAACTATGGCTACACCTTC
CDR3 protein: CASKGSNYGYTF
V gene: TRBV19
D gene: .
J gene: TRBJ1-2

CDR3 DNA: TGTGCCAGCAGACTGGGAGACACTAACACAGATACGCAGTATTTT
CDR3 protein: CASRLGDTNTDTQYF
V gene: TRBV6-6
D gene: .
J gene: TRBJ2-3

CDR3 DNA: TGTGCCTGCCGCCCCAAGGGGGCCTGGGACACCATATATTTT
CDR3 protein: CACRPKGAWDTIYF
V gene: TRBV30
D gene: TRBD1
J gene: TRBJ1-3

CDR3 DNA: TGTGCCAGCAGCCAGGGCTATGAAGCTTTCTTT
CDR3 protein: CASSQGYEAFF
V gene: TRBV14
D gene: .
J gene: TRBJ1-1